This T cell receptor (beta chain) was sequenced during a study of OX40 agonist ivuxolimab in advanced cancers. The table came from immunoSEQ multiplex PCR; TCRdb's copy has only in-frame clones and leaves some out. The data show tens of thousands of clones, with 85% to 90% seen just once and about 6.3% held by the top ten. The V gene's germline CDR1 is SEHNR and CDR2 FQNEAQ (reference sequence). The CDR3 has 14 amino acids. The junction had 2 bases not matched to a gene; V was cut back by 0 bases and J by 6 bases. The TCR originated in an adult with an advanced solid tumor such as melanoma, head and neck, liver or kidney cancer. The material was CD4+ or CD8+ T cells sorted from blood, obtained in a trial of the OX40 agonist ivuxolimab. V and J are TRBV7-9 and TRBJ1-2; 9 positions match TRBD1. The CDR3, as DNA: TGTGCCAGCAGCTTAGCGGGACAGGGTGATGGCTACACCTTC. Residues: CASSLAGQGDGYTF.